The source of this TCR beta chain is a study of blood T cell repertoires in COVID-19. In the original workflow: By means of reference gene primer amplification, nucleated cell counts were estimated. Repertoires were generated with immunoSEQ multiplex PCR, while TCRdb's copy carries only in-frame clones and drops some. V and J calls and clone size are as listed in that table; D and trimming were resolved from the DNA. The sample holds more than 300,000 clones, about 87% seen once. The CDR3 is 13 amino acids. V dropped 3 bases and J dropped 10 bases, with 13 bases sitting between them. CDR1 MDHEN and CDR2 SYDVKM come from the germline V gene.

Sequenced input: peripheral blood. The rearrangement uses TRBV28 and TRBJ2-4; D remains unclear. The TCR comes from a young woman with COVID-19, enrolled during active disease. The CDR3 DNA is TGTGCCAGCAGTTTGGAGTTCGGTGGGATTCAGTACTTC. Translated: CASSLEFGGIQYF.